This T cell receptor beta chain was sequenced during a study of T cell clonality in common variable immunodeficiency. The length of the CDR3 is 16 residues. Germline V gene data show CDR1 as MNHEY and CDR2 as SVGEGT. Using immunoSEQ multiplex PCR, the repertoire was profiled, and TCRdb retains in-frame clones only, with some absent. In total the sample includes tens of thousands of clones, none of them seen once. This clone was recorded a few times. Its antigen is as yet unknown. The read finishes 3 residues shy of the CDR3 end, and the germline J gene is used to complete it. Whole-study results and caveats: Compared with controls, CVID subjects had fewer shared TCRbeta clones.

The sample was peripheral blood mononuclear cells. The chain joins TRBV6-2 or TRBV6-3 to TRBJ2-2, with D possibly TRBD1 on 5 matching bases. The receptor comes from a person between 18 and 75 years old in good health. The sequenced part of the CDR3 DNA is TGTGCCAGCACCTCGGGTGTGGGAACTGGGGCCAACGTG. Its protein product is CASTSGVGTGANV. In full, the CDR3 reads CASTSGVGTGANVLFF.